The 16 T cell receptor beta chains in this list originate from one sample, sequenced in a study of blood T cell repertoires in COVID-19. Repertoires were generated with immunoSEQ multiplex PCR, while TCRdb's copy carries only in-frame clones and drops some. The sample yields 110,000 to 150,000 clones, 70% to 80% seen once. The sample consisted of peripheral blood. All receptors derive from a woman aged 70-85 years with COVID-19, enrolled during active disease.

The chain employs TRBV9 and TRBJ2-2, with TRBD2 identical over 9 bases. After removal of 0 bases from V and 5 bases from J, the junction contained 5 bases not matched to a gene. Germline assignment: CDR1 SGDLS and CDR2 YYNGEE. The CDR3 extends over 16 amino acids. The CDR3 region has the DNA TGTGCCAGCAGCGTAGGGGCTAGCGGGGTAACCGGGGAGCTGTTTTTT. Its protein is CASSVGASGVTGELFF.

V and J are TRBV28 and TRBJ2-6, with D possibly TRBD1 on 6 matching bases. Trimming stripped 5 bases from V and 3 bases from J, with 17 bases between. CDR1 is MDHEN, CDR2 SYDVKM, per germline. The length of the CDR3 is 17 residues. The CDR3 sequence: CASSLTKNRVGANVLTF. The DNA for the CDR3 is TGTGCCAGCAGTCTAACGAAAAACAGGGTTGGGGCCAACGTCCTGACTTTC.

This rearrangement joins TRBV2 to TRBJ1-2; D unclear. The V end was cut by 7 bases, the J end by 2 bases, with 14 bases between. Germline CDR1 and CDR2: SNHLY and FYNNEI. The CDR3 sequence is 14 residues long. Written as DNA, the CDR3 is TGTGCCAGCAATCCAAAGACGGGGAACTATGGCTACACCTTC. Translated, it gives CASNPKTGNYGYTF.

CDR3 nucleotides: TGTGCCAGTAGTATCCCGACAGGGGCCGGCTCCTACGAGCAGTACTTC. It encodes CASSIPTGAGSYEQYF. The V call is TRBV19, the J call TRBJ2-7; 8 bases line up with TRBD1. The CDR3 spans 16 residues. V gave up 3 bases and J gave up 0 bases; unmatched junction bases: 7. Germline-derived CDR1 and CDR2 are LNHDA and SQIVND (reference sequence).

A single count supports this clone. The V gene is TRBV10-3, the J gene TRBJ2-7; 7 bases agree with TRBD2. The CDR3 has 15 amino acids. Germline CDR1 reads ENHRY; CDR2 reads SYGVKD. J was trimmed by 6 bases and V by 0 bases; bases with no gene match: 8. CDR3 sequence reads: CAISESRGGTGEQYF. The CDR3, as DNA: TGTGCCATCAGTGAGTCTCGCGGGGGTACTGGCGAGCAGTACTTC.

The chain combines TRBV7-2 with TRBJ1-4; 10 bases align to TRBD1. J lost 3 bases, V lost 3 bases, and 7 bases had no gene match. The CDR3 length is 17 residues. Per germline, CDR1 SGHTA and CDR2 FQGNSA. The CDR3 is CASSLVDRGEPNEKLFF. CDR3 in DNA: TGTGCCAGCAGCTTGGTGGACAGGGGGGAGCCTAATGAAAAACTGTTTTTT.

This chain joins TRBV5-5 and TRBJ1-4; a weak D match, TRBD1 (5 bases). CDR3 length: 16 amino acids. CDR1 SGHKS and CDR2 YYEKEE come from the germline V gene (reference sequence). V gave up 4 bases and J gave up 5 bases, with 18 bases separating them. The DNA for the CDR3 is TGTGCCAGCAGCCTACATGGGGGGACCTCAAATGAAAAACTGTTTTTT. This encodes CASSLHGGTSNEKLFF.

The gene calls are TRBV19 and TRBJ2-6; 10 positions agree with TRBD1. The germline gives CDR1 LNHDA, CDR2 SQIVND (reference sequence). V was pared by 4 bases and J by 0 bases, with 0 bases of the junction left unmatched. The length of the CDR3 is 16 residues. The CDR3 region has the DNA TGTGCCAGTAGTAGGACAGGGGGCTCTGGGGCCAACGTCCTGACTTTC. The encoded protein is CASSRTGGSGANVLTF.

This chain's CDR3 is CASSVSGNEQFF. Written as DNA, the CDR3 is TGTGCCAGCAGTGTCTCAGGCAATGAGCAGTTCTTC. V usage is TRBV2 and J usage is TRBJ2-1, with D hard to call. Trimming stripped 4 bases from V and 6 bases from J, with 7 bases between. The V gene's germline CDR1 is SNHLY and CDR2 FYNNEI. CDR3 size: 12 residues.

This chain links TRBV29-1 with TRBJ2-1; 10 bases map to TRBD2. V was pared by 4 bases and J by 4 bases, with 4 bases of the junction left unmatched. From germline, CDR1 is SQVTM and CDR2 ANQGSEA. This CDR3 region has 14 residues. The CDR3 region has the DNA TGCAGCGTTGGTTTTAGCGGGGGGTACAATGAGCAGTTCTTC. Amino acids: CSVGFSGGYNEQFF.

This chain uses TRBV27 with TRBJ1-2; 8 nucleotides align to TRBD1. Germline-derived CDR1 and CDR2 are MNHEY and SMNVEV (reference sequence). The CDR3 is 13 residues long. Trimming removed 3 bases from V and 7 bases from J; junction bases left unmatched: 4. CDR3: CASSLTGAGGYTF. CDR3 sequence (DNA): TGTGCCAGCAGTTTGACAGGGGCCGGTGGCTACACCTTC.

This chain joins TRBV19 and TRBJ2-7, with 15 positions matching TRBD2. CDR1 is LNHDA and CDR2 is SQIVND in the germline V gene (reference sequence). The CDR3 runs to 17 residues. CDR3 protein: CPKEPGLAGGFSYEQYF. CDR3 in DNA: TGTCCCAAAGAACCGGGACTAGCGGGGGGTTTCTCCTACGAGCAGTACTTC.

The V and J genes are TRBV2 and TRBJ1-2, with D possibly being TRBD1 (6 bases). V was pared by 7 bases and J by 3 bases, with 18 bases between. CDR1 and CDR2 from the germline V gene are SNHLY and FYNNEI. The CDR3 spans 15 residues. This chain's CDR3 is CASIWYPQGDYGYTF. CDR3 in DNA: TGTGCCAGCATCTGGTATCCACAGGGCGACTATGGCTACACCTTC.

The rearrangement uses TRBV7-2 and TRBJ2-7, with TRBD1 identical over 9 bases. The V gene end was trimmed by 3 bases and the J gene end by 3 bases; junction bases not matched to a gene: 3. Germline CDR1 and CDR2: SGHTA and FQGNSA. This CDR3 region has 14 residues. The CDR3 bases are TGTGCCAGCAGCTTCAGGACAGGGGACTACGAGCAGTACTTC. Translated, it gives CASSFRTGDYEQYF.

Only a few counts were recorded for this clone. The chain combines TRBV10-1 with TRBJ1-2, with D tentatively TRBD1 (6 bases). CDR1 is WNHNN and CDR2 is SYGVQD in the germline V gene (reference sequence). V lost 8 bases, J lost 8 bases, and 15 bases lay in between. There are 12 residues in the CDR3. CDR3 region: CASWDTGRGYTF. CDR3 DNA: TGCGCCAGCTGGGACACCGGCCGCGGCTACACCTTC.

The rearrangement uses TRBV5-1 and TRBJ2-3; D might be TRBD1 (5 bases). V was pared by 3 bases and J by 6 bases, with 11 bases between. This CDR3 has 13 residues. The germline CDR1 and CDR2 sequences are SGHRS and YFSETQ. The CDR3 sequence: CASSYNQGDTQYF. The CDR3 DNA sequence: TGCGCCAGCAGCTACAACCAGGGTGATACGCAGTATTTT.